Listed below are T cell receptor beta chains from one sample, sequenced in a study of molecular identifiers for immune sequencing clone quantification. One entry per CDR3 protein results from TCRdb running MiXCR on the PCR reads. The data contain approximately 670,000 distinct CDR3 sequences, 20% of them singletons. Sequencing was done on a sample of naive CD8+ T cells from blood, with Jurkat cell RNA spiked in. The receptor set was obtained from a human donor in good health. Some libraries in this study had Jurkat cell RNA spiked in. CDR3s include the opening cysteine and the closing phenylalanine or tryptophan. Each record gives: J gene, D gene, clone size, V gene, CDR3 DNA, CDR3 protein. D genes are given only for firm matches. Size tells how often a clone was seen (once, few, many) or the class of an expanded clone, and some rows leave it out.

j_gene: TRBJ2-3
d_gene: TRBD1
abundance: NA
v_gene: TRBV16
CDR3nt: TGTGCCAGCACAGAAGGGACAGGGAGTCAAGATACGCAGTATTTT
CDR3aa: CASTEGTGSQDTQYF

j_gene: TRBJ2-3
d_gene: NA
abundance: many
v_gene: TRBV11-2
CDR3nt: TGTGCCAGCAGCTCGGAGACGGGCCCTCGGCCAGATACGCAGTATTTT
CDR3aa: CASSSETGPRPDTQYF

j_gene: TRBJ2-7
d_gene: TRBD2
abundance: NA
v_gene: TRBV20-1
CDR3nt: TGCAGTGCTAGAACTAGCGGGAGGGCGTCCTACGAGCAGTACTTC
CDR3aa: CSARTSGRASYEQYF

j_gene: TRBJ2-1
d_gene: TRBD2
abundance: many
v_gene: TRBV6-1
CDR3nt: TGTGCCAGCTCCTCCCGGGCTAGCGGGAGGGCGAATGAGCAGTTCTTC
CDR3aa: CASSSRASGRANEQFF

j_gene: TRBJ1-2
d_gene: NA
abundance: many
v_gene: TRBV4-1
CDR3nt: TGCGCCAGCAGCCAAGAAGGGGGAGAGTCTGGCTATGGCTACACCTTC
CDR3aa: CASSQEGGESGYGYTF

j_gene: TRBJ1-1
d_gene: NA
abundance: many
v_gene: TRBV9
CDR3nt: TGTGCCAGCAGCGCATACGGGGGGACTGAAGCTTTCTTT
CDR3aa: CASSAYGGTEAFF

j_gene: TRBJ1-1
d_gene: NA
abundance: many
v_gene: TRBV6-2/TRBV6-3
CDR3nt: TGTGCCAGCAGGCCAGCAGGGTCTGAAGCTTTCTTT
CDR3aa: CASRPAGSEAFF

j_gene: TRBJ2-3
d_gene: TRBD2
abundance: many
v_gene: TRBV5-1
CDR3nt: TGCGCCAGCAGCTGGGGGGGGATTCCAACCCCCACAGATACGCAGTATTTT
CDR3aa: CASSWGGIPTPTDTQYF

j_gene: TRBJ2-1
d_gene: TRBD2
abundance: many
v_gene: TRBV6-6
CDR3nt: TGTGCCAGCAGTTACTACCGGGGGGTCGATGAGCAGTTCTTC
CDR3aa: CASSYYRGVDEQFF

j_gene: TRBJ2-7
d_gene: NA
abundance: NA
v_gene: TRBV13
CDR3nt: TGTGCCAGCAGTGAGGAGACCGCAGCCTACGAGCAGTACTTC
CDR3aa: CASSEETAAYEQYF

j_gene: TRBJ2-2
d_gene: TRBD2
abundance: many
v_gene: TRBV10-3
CDR3nt: TGTGCCATCAGTGAAAGCGGGGGGCCAAACACCGGGGAGCTGTTTTTT
CDR3aa: CAISESGGPNTGELFF

j_gene: TRBJ1-2
d_gene: TRBD1
abundance: NA
v_gene: TRBV7-9
CDR3nt: TGTGCCAGCAGCGGACAGGTTTACTATGGCTACACCTTC
CDR3aa: CASSGQVYYGYTF

j_gene: TRBJ2-5
d_gene: NA
abundance: NA
v_gene: TRBV12-3/TRBV12-4
CDR3nt: TGTGCCAGCAGTTTGGAGAGAAGTTCGGAGACCCAGTACTTC
CDR3aa: CASSLERSSETQYF

j_gene: TRBJ1-2
d_gene: NA
abundance: many
v_gene: TRBV11-2
CDR3nt: TGTGCCAGCAGCTCCCTTAAAGGCTACACCTTC
CDR3aa: CASSSLKGYTF

j_gene: TRBJ2-1
d_gene: NA
abundance: many
v_gene: TRBV6-6
CDR3nt: TGTGCCAGCAGTCCCGGGATTACGAGCTCCTACAATGAGCAGTTCTTC
CDR3aa: CASSPGITSSYNEQFF